These 30 T cell receptor beta chains were all obtained from the same sample, sequenced in a study of cytomegalovirus exposure and HLA in healthy donors. PCR involved 60 Vbeta and 13 Jbeta primers. TCRdb keeps only in-frame clones here, not all; method: immunoSEQ multiplex PCR. The table includes some 110,000 clones, about 81% detected once. Sequencing was done on a sample of PBMCs. Receptors were obtained from a man aged 25-45 years in good health and CMV-seronegative.

The chain employs TRBV18 and TRBJ2-3; 10 bases are a match to TRBD2. The CDR3 is 16 amino acids. V dropped 1 base and J dropped 0; count of bases not matched to a gene: 1. From germline, CDR1 is KGHSH and CDR2 LQKENI. The CDR3 sequence is CASSPQTSGSTDTQYF. CDR3 nucleotides: TGTGCCAGCTCACCACAGACTAGCGGGAGCACAGATACGCAGTATTTT.

The chain joins TRBV9 to TRBJ2-7; 7 bases are shared with TRBD1. Looked up from germline, CDR1 is SGDLS and CDR2 is YYNGEE. CDR3 length: 16 residues. V trimming: 4 bases; J trimming: 0 bases; junction bases outside the gene matches: 10. CDR3: CASSPPGQLTSYEQYF. The CDR3 DNA reads as TGTGCCAGCAGCCCTCCGGGACAGTTAACCTCCTACGAGCAGTACTTC.

This chain connects TRBV7-9 to TRBJ1-1; D might be TRBD1 (6 bases). Germline values: CDR1 SEHNR, CDR2 FQNEAQ (reference sequence). V was shortened by 5 bases and J by 1 base, with 14 bases between the two germline ends. The CDR3 loop spans 15 amino acids. The CDR3 bases are TGTGCCAGCAGCCTGTCAACAGGGAGGAACACTGAAGCTTTCTTT. Its translation: CASSLSTGRNTEAFF.

The rearrangement links TRBV5-1 to TRBJ2-3, with 10 bases lining up with TRBD1. Trimming took 5 bases from V and 5 from J; bases not matched to a gene: 5. This CDR3 is 14 amino acids long. Germline CDR1 and CDR2: SGHRS and YFSETQ. This CDR3 reads CASSSGTGEDTQYF. The CDR3 DNA reads TGCGCCAGCAGTTCTGGGACAGGGGAAGATACGCAGTATTTT.

This clone was detected a few times. The chain recombines TRBV28 with TRBJ2-3, with 8 bases that match TRBD2. J was trimmed by 2 bases and V by 5 bases; bases with no gene match: 9. CDR1 and CDR2 (germline): MDHEN, SYDVKM. The CDR3 is 16 residues long. For the CDR3, the DNA is TGTGCCAGCAGTCTCGACGGACTAGCCTCCACAGATACGCAGTATTTT. It codes for CASSLDGLASTDTQYF.

V gene TRBV2 combines with J gene TRBJ2-5; 8 bases match TRBD1. From germline, CDR1 is SNHLY and CDR2 FYNNEI. V lost 5 bases to trimming and J lost 6 bases; unmatched junction nucleotides: 8. This CDR3 has 14 amino acids. The CDR3 region has the DNA TGTGCCAGCAGTTCCGAGGCAGGGGGCAAGACCCAGTACTTC. It yields the protein CASSSEAGGKTQYF. Looking up the rest from reference TRBV2 and TRBJ2-5 gives the full variable domain: EPEVTQTPSHQVTQMGQEVILRCVPISNHLYFYWYRQILGQKVEFLVSFYNNEISEKSEIFDDQFSVERPDGSNFTLKIRSTKLEDSAMYFCASSSEAGGKTQYFGPGTRLLVL.

This sequence joins TRBV10-2 and TRBJ2-7, with 9 nucleotides matching TRBD1. CDR3 size: 15 residues. J was trimmed by 2 bases and V by 2 bases; bases with no gene match: 4. In germline, CDR1 is WSHSY, CDR2 SAAADI. In nucleotides, the CDR3 is TGCGCCAGCAGTGAGGACAGGGGGGGAGCCTACGAGCAGTACTTC. It specifies CASSEDRGGAYEQYF.

This chain uses TRBV7-9 with TRBJ2-3; possibly TRBD2 for D (6 bases). This CDR3 spans 15 amino acids. The ends were cut back, 6 bases at V and 0 bases at J, with 13 bases in the middle. Per germline, CDR1 SEHNR and CDR2 FQNEAQ (reference sequence). CDR3 loop: CASSNSGPSTDTQYF. CDR3 DNA sequence: TGTGCCAGCAGTAATAGCGGCCCTAGCACAGATACGCAGTATTTT.

The chain uses TRBV5-4 and TRBJ2-3; a weak D match, TRBD1 (5 bases). The CDR3 extends over 17 amino acids. In germline, CDR1 is SGHNT, CDR2 YYREEE (reference sequence). V lost 3 bases, J lost 3 bases, and 20 bases lay in between. CDR3 amino acids: CASSSRTRVLRTDTQYF. The CDR3 region has the DNA TGTGCCAGCAGCTCAAGAACCAGGGTCCTGAGGACAGATACGCAGTATTTT.

This sequence joins TRBV4-1 and TRBJ1-1; TRBD1 is a possible D gene (5 bases). This CDR3 region has 13 residues. V was pared by 3 bases and J by 0 bases, with 5 bases between. CDR1 MGHRA and CDR2 YSYEKL come from the germline V gene. The CDR3 sequence: CASSQTVNTEAFF. CDR3 sequence (DNA): TGCGCCAGCAGCCAGACAGTGAACACTGAAGCTTTCTTT.

This clone occurred a few times. The rearrangement joins TRBV7-2 to TRBJ2-7; D not resolved. CDR1 and CDR2 (germline): SGHTA, FQGNSA. Between the trimmed V and J ends, which lost 1 base and 3 bases, there was a span of 16 bases. CDR3 length equals 16 residues. CDR3 sequence (DNA): TGTGCCAGCAGCTTAGGCTTGGCAGGCGCGCTCTACGAGCAGTACTTC. As protein: CASSLGLAGALYEQYF.

The chain uses TRBV5-1 and TRBJ1-1, with D maybe TRBD1 (5 bases). The V gene lost 3 bases and the J gene lost 11 bases, with 11 bases spanning the gap. The CDR3 has 11 residues. Germline V lookup: CDR1 SGHRS, CDR2 YFSETQ. CDR3 sequence reads: CASSSTEAAFF. The CDR3 coding sequence is TGCGCCAGCAGCTCGACAGAAGCGGCTTTCTTT.

V and J are TRBV4-3 and TRBJ2-3, with 8 bases that match TRBD1. The junction had 5 bases not matched to a gene; V was cut back by 0 bases and J by 0 bases. The V gene's germline CDR1 is LGHNA and CDR2 YSLEER. The CDR3 has 17 residues. The CDR3 nucleotides read TGCGCCAGCAGCCAAGATCGACAGGGGACTAGCACAGATACGCAGTATTTT. Amino acid sequence: CASSQDRQGTSTDTQYF.

The rearrangement uses TRBV5-5 and TRBJ1-5; 9 positions agree with TRBD1. The CDR3 contains 16 residues. J was trimmed by 2 bases and V by 4 bases; bases with no gene match: 7. In germline, CDR1 is SGHKS, CDR2 YYEKEE (reference sequence). The DNA of the CDR3 is TGTGCCAGCAGCCGACAACAGGGGGCCGGCAATCAGCCCCAGCATTTT. It is translated as CASSRQQGAGNQPQHF.

The table lists this clone with a few counts. The V gene is TRBV6-5, the J gene TRBJ2-5; TRBD2 matches 10 bases. This CDR3 region has 13 residues. Losses at the gene ends were 6 bases for V and 3 bases for J; bases not matched to a gene: 1. From germline, CDR1 is MNHEY and CDR2 SVGAGI. In DNA form, the CDR3 reads TGTGCCAGCAGGCTAGCGGGGGAAGAGACCCAGTACTTC. Amino acids: CASRLAGEETQYF.

The V and J genes are TRBV7-2 and TRBJ1-2, with D unresolved. Germline V gene sequence: CDR1 SGHTA, CDR2 FQGNSA. V was pared by 8 bases and J by 0 bases, with 28 bases between. The CDR3 consists of 19 residues. CDR3 sequence (DNA): TGTGCCAGCGTTGGCGTGGGCACGAAAGCATTAAAAGCTAACTATGGCTACACCTTC. This encodes CASVGVGTKALKANYGYTF.

This rearrangement joins TRBV5-4 to TRBJ1-2; 8 bases are a match to TRBD1. J was trimmed by 4 bases and V by 4 bases; bases with no gene match: 9. This CDR3 region has 15 residues. CDR1 is SGHNT, CDR2 YYREEE, per germline (reference sequence). The CDR3 nucleotides read TGTGCCAGCAGCGATAAACAGGGGGGCGGCTATGGCTACACCTTC. Amino acid sequence: CASSDKQGGGYGYTF.

As concerns this clone: The sample contains more than one DNA sequence encoding this CDR3. This rearrangement joins TRBV5-1 to TRBJ1-1; TRBD1 matches 7 bases. CDR3 length equals 12 residues. With V trimmed by 4 bases and J by 8 bases, 5 bases remained unmatched. From germline, CDR1 is SGHRS and CDR2 YFSETQ. The CDR3 bases are TGCGCCAGCAGCCCCGAGACAGGGGAAGCTTTCTTT. This gives the protein CASSPETGEAFF.

The chain combines TRBV5-1 with TRBJ2-7; D perhaps matches TRBD1 (6 bases). Trimming took 3 bases from V and 1 from J, leaving 8 bases between them. The CDR3 is 13 residues long. The germline V gene encodes CDR1 SGHRS and CDR2 YFSETQ. CDR3 sequence reads: CASSWDKSYEQYF. CDR3 nucleotides: TGCGCCAGCAGCTGGGACAAATCCTACGAGCAGTACTTC.

The chain uses TRBV18 and TRBJ1-2, with D hard to call. CDR1 is KGHSH and CDR2 is LQKENI in the germline V gene. Trimming took 6 bases from V and 3 from J, leaving 8 bases between them. This CDR3 region has 12 residues. The CDR3 reads CASSPSDYGYTF. The CDR3, as DNA: TGTGCCAGCTCTCCGTCAGACTATGGCTACACCTTC.

This rearrangement joins TRBV28 to TRBJ2-3; 12 bases match TRBD1. CDR3 length: 17 amino acids. The V gene's germline CDR1 is MDHEN and CDR2 SYDVKM. Trimming removed 6 bases from V and 1 base from J; junction bases left unmatched: 8. The CDR3 is CASRGDRGQLGTDTQYF. Here the CDR3 DNA reads TGTGCCAGCAGGGGGGACAGGGGGCAGCTGGGCACAGATACGCAGTATTTT.

The chain joins TRBV6-5 to TRBJ1-1; D might be TRBD1 (5 bases). The CDR3 has 12 residues. The V end was cut by 7 bases, the J end by 7 bases, with 13 bases between. CDR1 and CDR2 from the germline V gene are MNHEY and SVGAGI. CDR3 nucleotide sequence: TGTGCCAGCAACAACGGGGGGTTTGAAGCTTTCTTT. Its translation: CASNNGGFEAFF.

This clone showed up just a few times. The V call is TRBV12-2, the J call TRBJ2-1; no DNA check was done on the table's D call, TRBD2. TRBV12-2 is flagged as a pseudogene. This CDR3 has 14 residues. Written as DNA, the CDR3 is TGTGCAAGTCGCCTCCTGGGACTAGCCAATGAGCAGTTCTTC. This sequence encodes CASRLLGLANEQFF.

The gene calls are TRBV28 and TRBJ1-4; TRBD1 matches 7 bases. The CDR3 spans 15 residues. Germline values: CDR1 MDHEN, CDR2 SYDVKM. V shed 2 bases and J 10 bases; nucleotides not matched to a gene: 10. CDR3 region: CASSLPHIGGGKLFF. The CDR3 nucleotides read TGTGCCAGCAGTTTACCCCATATAGGGGGCGGAAAACTGTTTTTT.

This rearrangement joins TRBV5-4 to TRBJ1-6, with no clear D. CDR3 length: 19 residues. V gave up 2 bases and J gave up 2 bases, with 20 bases separating them. Per germline, CDR1 SGHNT and CDR2 YYREEE (reference sequence). The CDR3 bases are TGTGCCAGCAGCTTATTAGTGGCCGGGTTTGCAGCCTATAATTCACCCCTCCACTTT. It yields the protein CASSLLVAGFAAYNSPLHF.

The chain has TRBV25-1 and TRBJ1-4; D is uncertain. Trimming pared 5 bases from V and 8 bases from J, leaving 9 bases between. CDR3 length equals 12 residues. CDR1 is MGHDK, CDR2 SYGVNS, per germline. DNA of the CDR3: TGTGCCAGCAGTTATACTTACGAAAAACTGTTTTTT. This codes for CASSYTYEKLFF.

The chain is built from TRBV18 and TRBJ1-1; 11 bases fit TRBD1. Per germline, CDR1 KGHSH and CDR2 LQKENI. The CDR3 runs to 14 residues. Germline trimming cut 9 bases from V and 3 bases from J; bases unmatched to any gene: 6. CDR3 loop: CASFGTGGYTEAFF. The CDR3 nucleotides read TGTGCCAGTTTCGGGACAGGGGGGTACACTGAAGCTTTCTTT.

The V and J genes are TRBV27 and TRBJ2-7, with D possibly TRBD1 on 6 matching bases. The V gene lost 2 bases and the J gene lost 3 bases, with 14 bases spanning the gap. This CDR3 region has 15 residues. Germline CDR1 MNHEY, CDR2 SMNVEV (reference sequence). Written as DNA, the CDR3 is TGTGCCAGCAGTTTACAGAGATACAGGGACTACGAGCAGTACTTC. This gives the protein CASSLQRYRDYEQYF.

CDR3 amino acids: CASSLSNRGRGQPQHF. Written as DNA, the CDR3 is TGTGCCAGCAGTTTATCGAACAGGGGGCGGGGGCAGCCCCAGCATTTT. The chain combines TRBV27 with TRBJ1-5; 9 bases fit TRBD1. In germline, CDR1 is MNHEY, CDR2 SMNVEV (reference sequence). V trimming: 0 bases; J trimming: 7 bases; junction bases outside the gene matches: 7. This CDR3 is 16 amino acids long.

The chain is built from TRBV19 and TRBJ2-7; D possibly corresponds to TRBD1 (6 bases). From germline, CDR1 is LNHDA and CDR2 SQIVND (reference sequence). This CDR3 region has 14 residues. Trimming removed 4 bases at V and 4 bases at J, with 14 bases between. CDR3 region: CASSTDRSLYEQYF. The CDR3 DNA sequence: TGTGCCAGTAGTACCGACAGGTCGCTTTACGAGCAGTACTTC.